Shown below are 31 T cell receptor beta chains from a single sample sequenced in a study of blood T cell repertoires in COVID-19. Measured with immunoSEQ multiplex PCR; TCRdb has only the in-frame clones, and not every one. The sample includes about 200,000 clones, roughly 80% seen only once; the top ten take approximately 8%. The specimen sequenced was peripheral blood. The origin of the receptors is a woman of 80 years or more with acute or convalescent COVID-19.

This clone was seen more than once but under ten times. The chain combines TRBV11-2 with TRBJ2-7; 8 nucleotides agree with TRBD1. J lost 1 base, V lost 5 bases, and 10 bases had no gene match. The V gene's germline CDR1 is SGHAT and CDR2 FQNNGV. The length of the CDR3 is 16 residues. The CDR3: CASSIRQGTLSYEQYF. CDR3 bases: TGTGCCAGCAGCATTCGACAGGGGACCCTATCCTACGAGCAGTACTTC.

This clone was observed a handful of times. Other DNA sequences in this sample translate to the same CDR3. The V and J genes are TRBV5-1 and TRBJ1-6; TRBD1 matches 10 bases. Germline loops: CDR1 SGHRS, CDR2 YFSETQ. This CDR3 has 15 amino acids. Trimming cost V 4 bases and J 6 bases; bases outside gene matches: 4. The CDR3 is CASSLGTGANSPLHF. CDR3 nucleotide sequence: TGCGCCAGCAGCCTTGGGACAGGGGCTAATTCACCCCTCCACTTT.

The chain is built from TRBV2 and TRBJ2-6; a weak D match, TRBD2 (5 bases). The CDR3 has 13 residues. Per germline, CDR1 SNHLY and CDR2 FYNNEI. The germline V and J ends were trimmed by 7 bases and 6 bases, with 10 bases remaining between them. In DNA form, the CDR3 reads TGTGCCAGCACCTCGACTATGGCCAACGTCCTGACTTTC. This gives the protein CASTSTMANVLTF.

The chain is built from TRBV29-1 and TRBJ2-7, with 10 bases fitting TRBD1. With V trimmed by 8 bases and J by 1 base, 5 bases remained unmatched. Germline V CDR1 and CDR2: SQVTM, ANQGSEA. This CDR3 is 13 amino acids long. CDR3 coding DNA: TGCAGCTTTAGACAGGGGGCGTCCTACGAGCAGTACTTC. It translates to CSFRQGASYEQYF.

V usage is TRBV6-1 and J usage is TRBJ1-3, with D perhaps matching TRBD1 (6 bases). Trimming stripped 1 base from V and 7 bases from J, with 14 bases between. The CDR3 has 15 amino acids. Germline CDR1 reads MNHNS; CDR2 reads SASEGT. DNA for the CDR3: TGTGCCAGCAGTGAAGTTGGACAGATGTCTAACACCATATATTTT. This translates into CASSEVGQMSNTIYF.

This clone was observed a handful of times. This rearrangement joins TRBV28 to TRBJ1-2; a weak D match, TRBD1 (6 bases). There are 11 residues in the CDR3. V lost 8 bases, J lost 8 bases, and 12 bases lay in between. Germline V gene lookup returns CDR1 MDHEN and CDR2 SYDVKM. Here the CDR3 reads CASGGPQGYTF. CDR3 bases: TGTGCCAGCGGGGGCCCCCAGGGCTACACCTTC.

V usage is TRBV2 and J usage is TRBJ1-5; 7 nucleotides match TRBD1. Looked up from germline, CDR1 is SNHLY and CDR2 is FYNNEI. The CDR3 is 14 residues long. J was trimmed by 3 bases and V by 6 bases; bases with no gene match: 5. The CDR3 protein is CASSRDSLNQPQHF. The DNA of the CDR3 is TGTGCCAGCAGCCGGGACAGCCTCAATCAGCCCCAGCATTTT.

V gene TRBV29-1 combines with J gene TRBJ1-1, with D possibly being TRBD1 (5 bases). Germline V gives CDR1 SQVTM, CDR2 ANQGSEA. There are 13 residues in the CDR3. Trimming shortened V by 6 bases and J by 4 bases, and 15 bases separated the two germline ends. The CDR3 spells CSVAQALGTEAFF. The DNA of the CDR3 is TGCAGCGTAGCACAGGCTCTAGGCACTGAAGCTTTCTTT.

This clone occurred once. This chain connects TRBV6-1 to TRBJ2-7; TRBD2 aligns across 13 bases. The CDR3 sequence is 17 residues long. Germline V gives CDR1 MNHNS, CDR2 SASEGT. J was trimmed by 9 bases and V by 4 bases; bases with no gene match: 15. CDR3 coding DNA: TGTGCCAGCAGTGGAGAAGCGGGACTAGCGGGGTTTAGTGGGCAGTACTTC. This gives the protein CASSGEAGLAGFSGQYF.

This chain connects TRBV3-1 (or the pseudogene TRBV3-2) to TRBJ1-5, with TRBD1 as a possible D gene (5 bases). Germline V gene data show CDR1 as LGHDT and CDR2 as YNNKEL (reference sequence). CDR3 size: 16 residues. V lost 1 base and J lost 6, with 16 bases in between. CDR3 sequence (DNA): TGTGCCAGCAGCCAAGGGAACAGGTTTCAAGTTCAGCCCCAGCATTTT. Translating it yields CASSQGNRFQVQPQHF.

The CDR3 region is CASSSDRVGLDKQFF. Here the CDR3 DNA reads TGCGCCAGCAGCTCTGACAGGGTTGGTCTGGACAAGCAGTTCTTC. J is TRBJ2-1 and V is TRBV5-1, with 7 bases identical to TRBD1. The CDR3 has 15 residues. Losses at the gene ends were 3 bases for V and 11 bases for J; bases not matched to a gene: 14. In germline, CDR1 is SGHRS, CDR2 YFSETQ.

This sequence joins TRBV19 and TRBJ1-5, with unresolved D. The CDR3 is 15 residues long. Trimming pared 5 bases from V and 0 bases from J, leaving 11 bases between. Germline V gene data show CDR1 as LNHDA and CDR2 as SQIVND (reference sequence). CDR3 in amino acids: CASSSQVVSNQPQHF. CDR3 nucleotide sequence: TGTGCCAGTAGTTCCCAGGTGGTTAGCAATCAGCCCCAGCATTTT. The complete variable domain, with remaining parts taken from reference TRBV19 and TRBJ1-5, reads DGGITQSPKYLFRKEGQNVTLSCEQNLNHDAMYWYRQDPGQGLRLIYYSQIVNDFQKGDIAEGYSVSREKKESFPLTVTSAQKNPTAFYLCASSSQVVSNQPQHFGDGTRLSIL.

The V gene is TRBV7-8, the J gene TRBJ1-2, with a possible D match to TRBD1 (6 bases). Looked up from germline, CDR1 is SGHVS and CDR2 is FQNEAQ. The CDR3 contains 14 residues. V lost 5 bases, J lost 3 bases, and 13 bases lay in between. The CDR3 loop is CASSRRGADYGYTF. Written as DNA, the CDR3 is TGTGCCAGCAGCCGACGGGGGGCGGACTATGGCTACACCTTC.

The rearrangement uses TRBV19 and TRBJ1-2; 8 bases fit TRBD1. Unmatched junction bases numbered 7, after V lost 3 bases and J lost 4 bases. Germline V gene lookup returns CDR1 LNHDA and CDR2 SQIVND (reference sequence). The CDR3 runs to 15 residues. The CDR3 protein is CASSIRTGSAYGYTF. Written as DNA, the CDR3 is TGTGCCAGTAGTATCCGGACAGGGTCCGCCTATGGCTACACCTTC.

The rearrangement joins TRBV28 to TRBJ2-7, with TRBD2 matching 11 bases. This CDR3 region has 14 residues. Per germline, CDR1 MDHEN and CDR2 SYDVKM. V dropped 7 bases and J dropped 0; count of bases not matched to a gene: 2. The CDR3 loop reads CASIAGGPSYEQYF. The DNA for the CDR3 is TGTGCCAGCATAGCGGGAGGGCCCTCCTACGAGCAGTACTTC.

The J gene is TRBJ2-3, the V gene TRBV6-5; D is perhaps TRBD2 (5 bases). Germline assignment: CDR1 MNHEY and CDR2 SVGAGI. The CDR3 is made up of 15 amino acids. Trimming pared 9 bases from V and 0 bases from J, leaving 16 bases between. In DNA form, the CDR3 reads TGTGCCAGTTCCCGCGAAAGGACTAGCACAGATACGCAGTATTTT. As protein: CASSRERTSTDTQYF.

The rearrangement links TRBV19 to TRBJ2-3; D uncertain. Trimming removed 0 bases at V and 4 bases at J, with 5 bases between. The CDR3 consists of 13 residues. CDR1 LNHDA and CDR2 SQIVND come from the germline V gene (reference sequence). CDR3 coding DNA: TGTGCCAGTAGTATAGATAATTCAGATACGCAGTATTTT. Its translation is CASSIDNSDTQYF.

The rearrangement links TRBV30 to TRBJ2-5; possibly TRBD2 for D (6 bases). V was pared by 4 bases and J by 2 bases, with 14 bases between. Germline loops: CDR1 GTSNPN, CDR2 SVGIG (reference sequence). The CDR3 extends over 14 amino acids. In DNA, the CDR3 is TGTGCCTGGAATTTCATCGGGAGACAAGAGACCCAGTACTTC. This encodes CAWNFIGRQETQYF.

The chain links TRBV21-1 to TRBJ2-7; TRBD2, the D gene given by the table, was not confirmed from the DNA. TRBV21-1 is deemed a pseudogene. The length of the CDR3 is 16 residues. The CDR3 DNA is TGTGCCGGACAGCAAACACTTAGCGGGAGGGTAAGGGAGCAGTACTTC. Translated: CAGQQTLSGRVREQYF.

The genes are TRBV6-1 and TRBJ1-5, with D possibly matching TRBD1 (6 bases). The germline V and J ends were trimmed by 2 bases and 6 bases, with 11 bases remaining between them. The CDR3 covers 14 residues. CDR1 is MNHNS, CDR2 SASEGT, per germline. CDR3 in DNA: TGTGCCAGCAGTGAATCGGGAGGGGGTCAGCCCCAGCATTTT. Protein sequence: CASSESGGGQPQHF.

This rearrangement joins TRBV6-5 to TRBJ1-2, with a weak D call TRBD1 (6 bases). Germline V gene data show CDR1 as MNHEY and CDR2 as SVGAGI. There are 15 residues in the CDR3. V dropped 8 bases and J dropped 4 bases, with 20 bases sitting between them. This chain's CDR3 is CASAGADIWGYGYTF. DNA for the CDR3: TGTGCCAGCGCAGGGGCGGATATTTGGGGCTATGGCTACACCTTC.

The chain combines TRBV3-1 (or the pseudogene TRBV3-2) with TRBJ1-1; D call uncertain. CDR3 length: 12 amino acids. The ends were cut back, 0 bases at V and 9 bases at J, with 8 bases in the middle. CDR1 and CDR2 (germline): LGHDT, YNNKEL (reference sequence). CDR3 DNA: TGTGCCAGCAGCCAAGAATCACAGAAAGCTTTCTTT. Translated: CASSQESQKAFF.

The chain recombines TRBV10-1 with TRBJ2-5; 14 nucleotides align to TRBD2. V dropped 5 bases and J dropped 1; count of bases not matched to a gene: 6. The germline gives CDR1 WNHNN, CDR2 SYGVQD (reference sequence). The CDR3 has 17 residues. The CDR3 loop reads CASSSGTSGGIQETQYF. The DNA of the CDR3 is TGCGCCAGCAGTTCCGGGACTAGCGGGGGAATCCAAGAGACCCAGTACTTC.

V is TRBV27 and J is TRBJ2-1; 7 bases fit TRBD2. The junction had 2 bases not matched to a gene; V was cut back by 8 bases and J by 7 bases. This CDR3 contains 11 residues. Germline V gene lookup returns CDR1 MNHEY and CDR2 SMNVEV (reference sequence). Here the CDR3 DNA reads TGTGCCAGCGAAGCGGGGAATGAGCAGTTCTTC. Protein product: CASEAGNEQFF.

In DNA form, the CDR3 reads TGTGCCAGCAGCCTTCGGGAGGGCGGGAATGAGCAGTTCTTC. Encoded protein: CASSLREGGNEQFF. The rearrangement uses TRBV3-1 (or the pseudogene TRBV3-2) and TRBJ2-1; TRBD2 agrees at 8 bases. CDR3 length: 14 amino acids. Trimming at V came to 4 bases and at J to 7 bases, leaving 6 bases not matched to a gene. Germline V gene sequence: CDR1 LGHDT, CDR2 YNNKEL (reference sequence).

This clone was detected only once. This chain connects TRBV3-1 (or the pseudogene TRBV3-2) to TRBJ1-2; the D gene is possibly TRBD1 (6 bases). Germline CDR1 is LGHDT and CDR2 is YNNKEL (reference sequence). V lost 3 bases to trimming and J lost 7 bases, with 9 bases between them. The CDR3 is made up of 12 amino acids. CDR3 sequence (DNA): TGTGCCAGCAGCCAGGGGGCGGGTGGCTACACCTTC. This encodes CASSQGAGGYTF.

The rearrangement joins TRBV10-1 to TRBJ2-1; TRBD2 matches 16 bases. Looked up from germline, CDR1 is WNHNN and CDR2 is SYGVQD (reference sequence). With 2 bases clipped from V and 0 bases from J, the junction kept 10 bases outside the gene matches. The CDR3 runs 21 residues. The CDR3 region has the DNA TGCGCCAGCAGTGAGCAGGGACTAGCGGGAGGGAGGGGCAGCTCCTACAATGAGCAGTTCTTC. Residues: CASSEQGLAGGRGSSYNEQFF.

The rearrangement uses TRBV6-1 and TRBJ2-3, with no clear D. The CDR3 loop spans 13 amino acids. Germline values: CDR1 MNHNS, CDR2 SASEGT. V lost 1 base, J lost 7 bases, and 9 bases lay in between. The CDR3 nucleotides read TGTGCCAGCAGTGAAGAAGTGGGCTATACGCAGTATTTT. Translating it yields CASSEEVGYTQYF.

The rearrangement uses TRBV25-1 and TRBJ1-5; D remains ambiguous. Germline values: CDR1 MGHDK, CDR2 SYGVNS. CDR3 size: 16 residues. V lost 0 bases to trimming and J lost 2 bases, with 11 bases between them. The CDR3 sequence is CASSEYGLRGNQPQHF. Written as DNA, the CDR3 is TGTGCCAGCAGTGAATATGGTCTGCGTGGCAATCAGCCCCAGCATTTT. Together with reference TRBV25-1 and TRBJ1-5, the CDR3 gives the full variable domain: EADIYQTPRYLVIGTGKKITLECSQTMGHDKMYWYQQDPGMELHLIHYSYGVNSTEKGDLSSESTVSRIRTEHFPLTLESARPSHTSQYLCASSEYGLRGNQPQHFGDGTRLSIL.

In DNA form, the CDR3 reads TGCAGCGTTGCATGGACAGCCGGAAACACCATATATTTT. It is translated as CSVAWTAGNTIYF. V usage is TRBV29-1 and J usage is TRBJ1-3; a weak D match, TRBD1 (6 bases). The CDR3 is 13 amino acids. V was cut by 4 bases and J by 4 bases, with 11 bases left in between. CDR1 and CDR2 (germline): SQVTM, ANQGSEA.

This chain uses TRBV6-5 with TRBJ1-2; D is possibly TRBD1 (6 bases). V was trimmed by 5 bases and J by 8 bases, leaving 15 bases between them. The germline V gene has CDR1 MNHEY and CDR2 SVGAGI. CDR3 length equals 13 residues. The CDR3 loop reads CASSPQGRTGYTF. The CDR3 nucleotides read TGTGCCAGCAGTCCCCAGGGGCGGACCGGCTACACCTTC.